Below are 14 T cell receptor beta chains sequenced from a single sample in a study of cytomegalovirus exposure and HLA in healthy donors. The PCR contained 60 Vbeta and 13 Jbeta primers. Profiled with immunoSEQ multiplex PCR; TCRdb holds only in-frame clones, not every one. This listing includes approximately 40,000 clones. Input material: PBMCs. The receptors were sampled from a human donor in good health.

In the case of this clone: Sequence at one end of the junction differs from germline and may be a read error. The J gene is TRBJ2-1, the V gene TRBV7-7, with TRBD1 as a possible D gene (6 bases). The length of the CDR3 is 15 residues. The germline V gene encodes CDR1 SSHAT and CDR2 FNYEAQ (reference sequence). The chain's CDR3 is CASSPETGPYNEQFF. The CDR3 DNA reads TGTGCTAGCAGCCCAGAGACAGGCCCCTACAATGAGCAGTTCTTC.

The CDR3 sequence is CASSYRNYGYTF. The CDR3, as DNA: TGTGCCAGCAGTTACAGGAACTATGGCTACACCTTC. J is TRBJ1-2 and V is TRBV28; perhaps TRBD1 as D (5 bases). Trimming left V 4 bases short and J 2 bases short, with 5 bases between. This CDR3 is built from 12 residues. The germline CDR1 and CDR2 sequences are MDHEN and SYDVKM.

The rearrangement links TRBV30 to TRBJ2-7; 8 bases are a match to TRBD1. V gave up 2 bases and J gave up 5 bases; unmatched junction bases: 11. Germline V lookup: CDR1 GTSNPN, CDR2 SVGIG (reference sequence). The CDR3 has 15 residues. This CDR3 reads CAWSQYVQGAHEQYF. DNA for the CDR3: TGTGCCTGGAGTCAGTACGTCCAGGGGGCCCACGAGCAGTACTTC. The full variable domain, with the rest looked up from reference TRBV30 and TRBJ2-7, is SQTIHQWPATLVQPVGSPLSLECTVEGTSNPNLYWYRQAAGRGLQLLFYSVGIGQISSEVPQNLSASRPQDRQFILSSKKLLLSDSGFYLCAWSQYVQGAHEQYFGPGTRLTVT.

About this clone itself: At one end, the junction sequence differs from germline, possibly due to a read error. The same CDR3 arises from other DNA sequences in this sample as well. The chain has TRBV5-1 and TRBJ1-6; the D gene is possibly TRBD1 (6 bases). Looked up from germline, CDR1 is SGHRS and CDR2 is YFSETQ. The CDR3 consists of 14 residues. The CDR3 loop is CASSLGTVNSPLHF. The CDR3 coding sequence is TGCGCCAGCAGCTTGGGGACAGTTAATTCACCCCTACACTTT.

The CDR3 region is CASKGEGNQPQHF. CDR3 sequence (DNA): TGTGCCAGCAAAGGGGAGGGCAATCAGCCCCAGCATTTT. This chain links TRBV2 with TRBJ1-5, with TRBD1 as a possible D gene (5 bases). Deletions cut 7 bases from V and 2 bases from J, with 9 bases between. Germline V gives CDR1 SNHLY, CDR2 FYNNEI. The CDR3 runs 13 residues.

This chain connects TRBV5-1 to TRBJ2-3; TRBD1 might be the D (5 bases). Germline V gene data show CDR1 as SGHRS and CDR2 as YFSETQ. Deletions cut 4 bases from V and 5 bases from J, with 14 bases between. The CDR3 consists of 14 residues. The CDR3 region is CASSHQGDVDTQYF. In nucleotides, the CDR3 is TGCGCCAGCAGCCACCAGGGTGATGTAGATACGCAGTATTTT.

CDR3 region: CSAPGPGYGYTF. The CDR3 region has the DNA TGCAGCGCCCCCGGCCCAGGCTATGGCTACACCTTC. This chain connects TRBV29-1 to TRBJ1-2; D remains unclear. Germline-derived CDR1 and CDR2 are SQVTM and ANQGSEA. V was cut by 7 bases and J by 4 bases, with 13 bases left in between. The CDR3 covers 12 residues.

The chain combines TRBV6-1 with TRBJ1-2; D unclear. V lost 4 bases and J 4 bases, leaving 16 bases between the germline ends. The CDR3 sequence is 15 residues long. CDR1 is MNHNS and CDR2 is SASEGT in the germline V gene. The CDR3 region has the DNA TGTGCCAGCAGTGTTCAATCGGGATCCGGCTATGGCTACACCTTC. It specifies CASSVQSGSGYGYTF.

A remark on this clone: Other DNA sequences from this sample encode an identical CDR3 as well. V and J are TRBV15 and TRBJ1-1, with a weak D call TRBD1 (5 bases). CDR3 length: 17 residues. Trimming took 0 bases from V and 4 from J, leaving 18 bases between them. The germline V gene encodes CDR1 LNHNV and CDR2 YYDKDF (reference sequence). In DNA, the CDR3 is TGTGCCACCAGCAGAGATCTAGGGAGGGGCGGTGGCACTGAAGCTTTCTTT. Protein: CATSRDLGRGGGTEAFF. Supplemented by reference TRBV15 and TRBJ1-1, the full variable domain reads DAMVIQNPRYQVTQFGKPVTLSCSQTLNHNVMYWYQQKSSQAPKLLFHYYDKDFNNEADTPDNFQSRRPNTSFCFLDIRSPGLGDTAMYLCATSRDLGRGGGTEAFFGQGTRLTVV.

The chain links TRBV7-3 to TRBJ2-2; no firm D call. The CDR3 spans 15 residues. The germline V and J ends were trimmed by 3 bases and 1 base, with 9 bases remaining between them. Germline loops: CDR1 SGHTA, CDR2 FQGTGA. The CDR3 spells CASSFKGVNTGELFF. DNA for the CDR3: TGTGCCAGCAGCTTCAAAGGAGTGAACACCGGGGAGCTGTTTTTT.

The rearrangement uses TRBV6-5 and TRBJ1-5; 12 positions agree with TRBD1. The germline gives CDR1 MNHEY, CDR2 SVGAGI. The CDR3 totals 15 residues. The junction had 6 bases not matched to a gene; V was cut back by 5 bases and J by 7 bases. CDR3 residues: CASSPGTGGSQPQHF. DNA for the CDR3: TGTGCCAGCAGTCCCGGGACAGGGGGCTCACAGCCCCAGCATTTT.

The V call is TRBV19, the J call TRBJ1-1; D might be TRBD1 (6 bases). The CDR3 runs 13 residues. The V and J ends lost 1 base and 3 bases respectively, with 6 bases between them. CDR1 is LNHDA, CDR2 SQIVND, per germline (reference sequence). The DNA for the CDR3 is TGTGCCAGTAGTATAGCAGGGGACACTGAAGCTTTCTTT. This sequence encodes CASSIAGDTEAFF.

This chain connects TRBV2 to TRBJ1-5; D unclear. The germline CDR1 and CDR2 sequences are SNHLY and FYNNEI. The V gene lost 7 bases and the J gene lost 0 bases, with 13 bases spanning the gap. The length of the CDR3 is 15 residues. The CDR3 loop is CASNRGRDSNQPQHF. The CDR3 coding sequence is TGTGCCAGCAACCGCGGACGGGATAGCAATCAGCCCCAGCATTTT.

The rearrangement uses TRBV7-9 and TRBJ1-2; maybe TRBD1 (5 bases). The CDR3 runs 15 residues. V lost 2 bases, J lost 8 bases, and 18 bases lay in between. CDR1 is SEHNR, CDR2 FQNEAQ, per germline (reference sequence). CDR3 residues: CASSLSSHWGWGYTF. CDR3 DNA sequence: TGTGCCAGCAGCTTATCGAGTCACTGGGGCTGGGGCTACACCTTC.